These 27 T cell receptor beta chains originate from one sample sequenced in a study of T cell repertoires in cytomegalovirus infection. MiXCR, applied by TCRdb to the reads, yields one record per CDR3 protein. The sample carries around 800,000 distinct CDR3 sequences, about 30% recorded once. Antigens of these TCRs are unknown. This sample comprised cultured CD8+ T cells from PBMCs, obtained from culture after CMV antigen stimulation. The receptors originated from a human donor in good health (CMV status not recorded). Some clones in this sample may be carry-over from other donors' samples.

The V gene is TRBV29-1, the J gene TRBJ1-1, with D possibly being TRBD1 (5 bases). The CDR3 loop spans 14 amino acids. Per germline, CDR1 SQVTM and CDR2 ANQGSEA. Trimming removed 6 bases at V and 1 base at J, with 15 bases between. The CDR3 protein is CSVVGRVTNTEAFF. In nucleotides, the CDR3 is TGCAGCGTGGTGGGCAGGGTTACGAACACTGAAGCTTTCTTT.

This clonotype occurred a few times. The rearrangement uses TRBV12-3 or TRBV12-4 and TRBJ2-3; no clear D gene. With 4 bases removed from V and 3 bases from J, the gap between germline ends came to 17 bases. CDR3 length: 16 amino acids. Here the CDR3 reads CASSSLSGQQTDTQYF. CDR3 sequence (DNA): TGTGCCAGCAGTTCCCTCTCCGGGCAGCAGACAGATACGCAGTATTTT.

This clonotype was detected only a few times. This chain's CDR3 is CASSFRTYEETQYF. The CDR3 nucleotides read TGTGCCAGCAGTTTCCGCACGTACGAAGAGACCCAGTACTTC. The rearrangement joins TRBV28 to TRBJ2-5; D gene ambiguous. Trimming pared 3 bases from V and 3 bases from J, leaving 11 bases between. Germline V lookup: CDR1 MDHEN, CDR2 SYDVKM. This CDR3 contains 14 residues. The whole variable domain, remainder taken from reference TRBV28 and TRBJ2-5, is DVKVTQSSRYLVKRTGEKVFLECVQDMDHENMFWYRQDPGLGLRLIYFSYDVKMKEKGDIPEGYSVSREKKERFSLILESASTNQTSMYLCASSFRTYEETQYFGPGTRLLVL.

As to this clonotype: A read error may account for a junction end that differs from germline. The CDR3 region is CASSSPGTSGGGLVKNIQYF. CDR3 sequence (DNA): TGCGCCAGCAGTTCTCCCGGGACTAGCGGGGGGGGTCTCGTCAAAAACATTCAGTACTTC. V is TRBV28 and J is TRBJ2-4, with 16 bases aligning to TRBD2. Per germline, CDR1 MDHEN and CDR2 SYDVKM. This CDR3 is built from 20 residues. The complete variable domain, with remaining parts taken from reference TRBV28 and TRBJ2-4, reads DVKVTQSSRYLVKRTGEKVFLECVQDMDHENMFWYRQDPGLGLRLIYFSYDVKMKEKGDIPEGYSVSREKKERFSLILESASTNQTSMYLCASSSPGTSGGGLVKNIQYFGAGTRLSVL.

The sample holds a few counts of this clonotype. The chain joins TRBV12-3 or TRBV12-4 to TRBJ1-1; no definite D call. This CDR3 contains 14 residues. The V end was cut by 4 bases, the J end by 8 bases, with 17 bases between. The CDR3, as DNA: TGTGCCAGCAGTTCCCGGTCGGATGGACCAGAAGCTTTCTTT. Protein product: CASSSRSDGPEAFF.

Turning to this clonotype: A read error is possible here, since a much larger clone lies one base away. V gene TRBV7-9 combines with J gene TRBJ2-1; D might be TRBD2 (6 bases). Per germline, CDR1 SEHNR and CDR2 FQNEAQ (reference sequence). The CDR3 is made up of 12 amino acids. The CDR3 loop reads CASGLGGEEQFF. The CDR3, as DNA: TGTGCCAGCGGCTTAGGCGGGGAAGAGCAGTTCTTC.

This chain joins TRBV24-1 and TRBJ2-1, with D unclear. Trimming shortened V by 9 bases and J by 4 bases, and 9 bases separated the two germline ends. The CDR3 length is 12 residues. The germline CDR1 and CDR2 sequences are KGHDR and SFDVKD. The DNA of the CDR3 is TGTGCCACCTCCGACGGGTACAATGAGCAGTTCTTC. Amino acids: CATSDGYNEQFF.

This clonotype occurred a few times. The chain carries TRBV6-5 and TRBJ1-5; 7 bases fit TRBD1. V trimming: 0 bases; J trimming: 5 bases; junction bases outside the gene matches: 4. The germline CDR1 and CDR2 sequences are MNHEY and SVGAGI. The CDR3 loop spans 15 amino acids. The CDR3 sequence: CASSYSITGDQPQHF. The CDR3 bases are TGTGCCAGCAGTTACTCGATAACAGGGGATCAGCCCCAGCATTTT.

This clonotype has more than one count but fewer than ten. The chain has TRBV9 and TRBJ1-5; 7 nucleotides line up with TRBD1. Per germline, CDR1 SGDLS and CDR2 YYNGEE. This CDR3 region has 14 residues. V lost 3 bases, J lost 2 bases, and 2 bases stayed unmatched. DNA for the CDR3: TGTGCCAGCAGCGACGGGACAGGCAATCAGCCCCAGCATTTT. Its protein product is CASSDGTGNQPQHF.

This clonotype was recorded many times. The DNA of the CDR3 is TGTGCCAGCAGTTACGGCGGCAGTGCTAACTATGGCTACACCTTC. The encoded protein is CASSYGGSANYGYTF. The chain recombines TRBV6-5 with TRBJ1-2; no definite D call. Trimming took off 2 bases at V and 0 bases at J, with 10 bases between the two ends. Per germline, CDR1 MNHEY and CDR2 SVGAGI. The CDR3 has 15 residues.

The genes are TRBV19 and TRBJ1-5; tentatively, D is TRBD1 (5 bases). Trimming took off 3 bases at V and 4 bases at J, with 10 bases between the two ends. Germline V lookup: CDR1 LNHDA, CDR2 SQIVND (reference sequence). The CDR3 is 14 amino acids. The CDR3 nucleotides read TGTGCCAGTAGTATTCTACAGGCGAATCAGCCCCAGCATTTT. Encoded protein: CASSILQANQPQHF.

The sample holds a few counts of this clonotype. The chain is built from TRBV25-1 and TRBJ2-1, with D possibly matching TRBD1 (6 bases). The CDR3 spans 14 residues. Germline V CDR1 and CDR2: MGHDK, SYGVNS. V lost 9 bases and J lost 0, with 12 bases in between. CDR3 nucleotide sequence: TGTGCCAGGCTGAGGGGGAGCTCCTACAATGAGCAGTTCTTC. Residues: CARLRGSSYNEQFF.

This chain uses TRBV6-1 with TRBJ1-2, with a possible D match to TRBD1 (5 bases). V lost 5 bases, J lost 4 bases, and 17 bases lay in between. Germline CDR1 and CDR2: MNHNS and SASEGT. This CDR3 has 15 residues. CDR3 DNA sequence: TGTGCCAGCAGTACCAAGCAGGGCACTGCCTATGGCTACACCTTC. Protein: CASSTKQGTAYGYTF.

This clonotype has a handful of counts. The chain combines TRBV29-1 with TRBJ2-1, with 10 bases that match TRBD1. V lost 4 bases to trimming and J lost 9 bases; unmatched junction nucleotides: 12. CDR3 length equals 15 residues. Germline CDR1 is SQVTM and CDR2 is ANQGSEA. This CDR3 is CSVARSGQGYGEQFF. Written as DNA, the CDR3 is TGCAGCGTTGCTCGGTCGGGACAGGGGTACGGTGAGCAGTTCTTC.

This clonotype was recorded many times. CDR3 in amino acids: CASSLEDLTDTQYF. CDR3 bases: TGTGCCAGCAGCTTAGAGGACTTGACAGATACGCAGTATTTT. The chain uses TRBV7-2 and TRBJ2-3; weak D call: TRBD2 (5 bases). CDR1 and CDR2 (germline): SGHTA, FQGNSA. CDR3 length: 14 amino acids. V lost 1 base and J lost 3, with 8 bases in between.

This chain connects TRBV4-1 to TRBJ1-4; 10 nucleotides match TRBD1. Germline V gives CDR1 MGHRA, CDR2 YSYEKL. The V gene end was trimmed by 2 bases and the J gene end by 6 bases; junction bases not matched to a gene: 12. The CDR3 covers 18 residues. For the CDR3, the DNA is TGCGCCAGCAGCCAACATGAGCCGACAGGGGGCGCTGATGAAAAACTGTTTTTT. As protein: CASSQHEPTGGADEKLFF.

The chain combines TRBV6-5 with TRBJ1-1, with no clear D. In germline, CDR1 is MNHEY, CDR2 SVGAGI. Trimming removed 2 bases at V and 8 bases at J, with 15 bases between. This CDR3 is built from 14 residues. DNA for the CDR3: TGTGCCAGCAGTTACATTCCAACGGCAGTCGAAGCTTTCTTT. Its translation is CASSYIPTAVEAFF.

CDR3 sequence: CASKRNEQFF. In DNA, the CDR3 is TGTGCCAGCAAACGGAATGAGCAGTTCTTC. V and J are TRBV28 and TRBJ2-1; D remains ambiguous. The V end lost 7 bases, the J end lost 7 bases, and 5 bases lay between the germline ends. Germline-derived CDR1 and CDR2 are MDHEN and SYDVKM. The CDR3 runs 10 residues.

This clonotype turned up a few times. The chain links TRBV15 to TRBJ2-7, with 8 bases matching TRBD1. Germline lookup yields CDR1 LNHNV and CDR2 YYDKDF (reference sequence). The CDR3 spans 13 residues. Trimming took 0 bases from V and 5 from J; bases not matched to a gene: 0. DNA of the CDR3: TGTGCCACCAGCAGAGAGACAGGGGACGAGCAGTACGTC. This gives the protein CATSRETGDEQYV.

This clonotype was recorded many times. In DNA form, the CDR3 reads TGTGCCAGCCCCTCGGACAACACAGATACGCAGTATTTT. Its translation: CASPSDNTDTQYF. J is TRBJ2-3 and V is TRBV7-2; D may be TRBD1 (5 bases). Germline V CDR1 and CDR2: SGHTA, FQGNSA. V was pared by 8 bases and J by 2 bases, with 11 bases between. The CDR3 runs to 13 residues.

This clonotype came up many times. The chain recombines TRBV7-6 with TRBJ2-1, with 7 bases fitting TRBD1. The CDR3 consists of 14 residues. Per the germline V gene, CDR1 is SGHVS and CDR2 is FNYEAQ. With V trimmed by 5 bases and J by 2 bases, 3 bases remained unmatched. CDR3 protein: CASSPTGTYNEQFF. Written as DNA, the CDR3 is TGTGCCAGCAGCCCGACAGGGACCTACAATGAGCAGTTCTTC. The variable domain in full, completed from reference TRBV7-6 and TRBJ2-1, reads GAGVSQSPRYKVTKRGQDVALRCDPISGHVSLYWYRQALGQGPEFLTYFNYEAQQDKSGLPNDRFSAERPEGSISTLTIQRTEQRDSAMYRCASSPTGTYNEQFFGPGTRLTVL.

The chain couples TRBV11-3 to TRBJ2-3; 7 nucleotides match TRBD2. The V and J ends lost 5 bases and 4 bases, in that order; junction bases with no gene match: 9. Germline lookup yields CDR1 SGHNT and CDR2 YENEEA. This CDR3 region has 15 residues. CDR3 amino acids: CASSGGVLAPDTQYF. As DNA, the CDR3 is TGTGCCAGCAGCGGGGGAGTACTAGCGCCAGATACGCAGTATTTT.

DNA for the CDR3: TGTGCCAGTAGTGGAGAGACAGGGGGCTATTCACCCCTCCACTTT. This translates into CASSGETGGYSPLHF. The V and J genes are TRBV19 and TRBJ1-6, with TRBD1 identical over 10 bases. The CDR3 loop spans 15 amino acids. Losses at the gene ends were 5 bases for V and 8 bases for J; bases not matched to a gene: 6. The germline V gene has CDR1 LNHDA and CDR2 SQIVND (reference sequence).

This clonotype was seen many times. In nucleotides, the CDR3 is TGTGCCAGCAGCTTAGGGGGATATGCCAATGAGCAGTTCTTC. This codes for CASSLGGYANEQFF. The chain joins TRBV7-6 to TRBJ2-1; D remains ambiguous. Germline lookup yields CDR1 SGHVS and CDR2 FNYEAQ. The CDR3 has 14 residues. The V end lost 1 base, the J end lost 6 bases, and 10 bases lay between the germline ends.

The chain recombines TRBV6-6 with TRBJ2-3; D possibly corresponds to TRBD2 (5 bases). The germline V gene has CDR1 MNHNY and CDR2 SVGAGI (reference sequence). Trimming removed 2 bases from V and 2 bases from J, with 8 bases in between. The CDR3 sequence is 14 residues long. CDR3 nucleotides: TGTGCCAGCAGTTACGAAGCGGCCACAGATACGCAGTATTTT. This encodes CASSYEAATDTQYF.

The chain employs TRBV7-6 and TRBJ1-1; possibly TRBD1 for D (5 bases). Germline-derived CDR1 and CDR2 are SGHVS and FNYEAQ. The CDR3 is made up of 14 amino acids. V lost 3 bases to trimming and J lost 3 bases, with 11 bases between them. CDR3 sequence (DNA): TGTGCCAGCAGCTTGGGGACGGAATACACTGAAGCTTTCTTT. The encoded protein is CASSLGTEYTEAFF. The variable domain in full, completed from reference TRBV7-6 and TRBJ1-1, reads GAGVSQSPRYKVTKRGQDVALRCDPISGHVSLYWYRQALGQGPEFLTYFNYEAQQDKSGLPNDRFSAERPEGSISTLTIQRTEQRDSAMYRCASSLGTEYTEAFFGQGTRLTVV.

CDR3 region: CASIGTGSTEAFF. The CDR3 DNA sequence: TGTGCCAGTATAGGGACAGGGTCCACTGAAGCTTTCTTT. The V call is TRBV19, the J call TRBJ1-1, with 9 bases fitting TRBD1. V trimming: 7 bases; J trimming: 4 bases; junction bases outside the gene matches: 4. The CDR3 loop spans 13 amino acids. Looked up from germline, CDR1 is LNHDA and CDR2 is SQIVND (reference sequence).